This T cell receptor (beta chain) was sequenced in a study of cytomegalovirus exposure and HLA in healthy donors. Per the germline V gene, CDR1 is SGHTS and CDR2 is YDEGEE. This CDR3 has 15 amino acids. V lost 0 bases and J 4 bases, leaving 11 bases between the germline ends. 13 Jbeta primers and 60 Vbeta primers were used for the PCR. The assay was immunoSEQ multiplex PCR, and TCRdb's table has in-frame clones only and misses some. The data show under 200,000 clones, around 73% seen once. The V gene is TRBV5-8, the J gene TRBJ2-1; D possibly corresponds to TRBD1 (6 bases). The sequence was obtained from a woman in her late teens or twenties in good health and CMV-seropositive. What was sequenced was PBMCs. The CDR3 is CASSLGAGEYNEQFF. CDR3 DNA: TGTGCCAGCAGCTTGGGGGCAGGGGAGTACAATGAGCAGTTCTTC.